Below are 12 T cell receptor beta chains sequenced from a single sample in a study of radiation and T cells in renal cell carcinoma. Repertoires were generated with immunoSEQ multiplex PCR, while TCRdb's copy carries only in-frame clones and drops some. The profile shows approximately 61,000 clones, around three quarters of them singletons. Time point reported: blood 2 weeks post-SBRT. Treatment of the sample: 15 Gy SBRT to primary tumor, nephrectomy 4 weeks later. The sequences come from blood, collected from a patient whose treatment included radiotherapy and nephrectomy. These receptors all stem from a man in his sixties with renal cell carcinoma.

Written as DNA, the CDR3 is TGCAGTGCTAAGCTCCTGGGGCAAGCTTTCTTT. This encodes CSAKLLGQAFF. This rearrangement joins TRBV20-1 to TRBJ1-1; maybe TRBD1 (5 bases). The CDR3 is 11 residues long. Germline loops: CDR1 DFQATT, CDR2 SNEGSKA (reference sequence). V gave up 4 bases and J gave up 9 bases, with 12 bases separating them.

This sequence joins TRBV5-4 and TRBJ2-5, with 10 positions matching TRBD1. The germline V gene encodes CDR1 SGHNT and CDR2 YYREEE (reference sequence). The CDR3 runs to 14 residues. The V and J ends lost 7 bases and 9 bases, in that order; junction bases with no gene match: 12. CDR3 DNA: TGTGCCAGCGGGACAGGGGAGGGACTCGGGGCCCAGTACTTC. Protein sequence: CASGTGEGLGAQYF.

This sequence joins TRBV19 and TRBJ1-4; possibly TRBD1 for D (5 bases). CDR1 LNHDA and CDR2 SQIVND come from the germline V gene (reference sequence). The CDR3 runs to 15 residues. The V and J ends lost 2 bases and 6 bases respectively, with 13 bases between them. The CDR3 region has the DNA TGTGCCAGTAGTATAATTGGGGGAGTGGATGAAAAACTGTTTTTT. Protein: CASSIIGGVDEKLFF. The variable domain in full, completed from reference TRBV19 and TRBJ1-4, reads DGGITQSPKYLFRKEGQNVTLSCEQNLNHDAMYWYRQDPGQGLRLIYYSQIVNDFQKGDIAEGYSVSREKKESFPLTVTSAQKNPTAFYLCASSIIGGVDEKLFFGSGTQLSVL.

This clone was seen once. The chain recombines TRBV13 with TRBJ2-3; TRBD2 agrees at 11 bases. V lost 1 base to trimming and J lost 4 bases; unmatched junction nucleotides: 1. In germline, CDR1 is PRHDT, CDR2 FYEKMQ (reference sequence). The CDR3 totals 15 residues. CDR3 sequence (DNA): TGTGCCAGCAGCTTAGAGGGACTAGCGGCAGATACGCAGTATTTT. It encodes CASSLEGLAADTQYF.

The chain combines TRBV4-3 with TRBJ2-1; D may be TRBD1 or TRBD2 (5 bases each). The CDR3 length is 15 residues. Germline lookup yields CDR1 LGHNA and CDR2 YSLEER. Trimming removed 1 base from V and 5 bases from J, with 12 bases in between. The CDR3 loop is CASSQGGWRDNEQFF. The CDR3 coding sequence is TGCGCCAGCAGCCAAGGGGGGTGGCGGGACAATGAGCAGTTCTTC.

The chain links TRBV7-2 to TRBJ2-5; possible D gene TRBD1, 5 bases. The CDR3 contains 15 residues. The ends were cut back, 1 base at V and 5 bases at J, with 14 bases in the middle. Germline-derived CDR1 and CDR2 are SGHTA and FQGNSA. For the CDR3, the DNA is TGTGCCAGCAGCTTAGAACGGCAGGGTGAGGAGACCCAGTACTTC. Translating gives CASSLERQGEETQYF.

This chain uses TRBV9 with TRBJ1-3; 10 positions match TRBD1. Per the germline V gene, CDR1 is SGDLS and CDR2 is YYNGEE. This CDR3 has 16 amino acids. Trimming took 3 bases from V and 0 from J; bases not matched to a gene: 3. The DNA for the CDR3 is TGTGCCAGCAGCGCGGGACAGGGGTACTCTGGAAACACCATATATTTT. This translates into CASSAGQGYSGNTIYF.

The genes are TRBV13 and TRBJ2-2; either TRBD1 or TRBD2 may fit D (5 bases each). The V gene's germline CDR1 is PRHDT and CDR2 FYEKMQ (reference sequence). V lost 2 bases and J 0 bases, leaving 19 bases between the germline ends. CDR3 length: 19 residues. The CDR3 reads CASSLTMSWGSPNTGELFF. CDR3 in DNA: TGTGCCAGCAGCTTAACCATGTCTTGGGGGTCTCCGAACACCGGGGAGCTGTTTTTT.

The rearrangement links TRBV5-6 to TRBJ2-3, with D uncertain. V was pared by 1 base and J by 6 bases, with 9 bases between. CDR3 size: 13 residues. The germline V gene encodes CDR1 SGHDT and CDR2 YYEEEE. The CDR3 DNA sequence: TGTGCCAGCAGCTTGAGACCGCCGGATACGCAGTATTTT. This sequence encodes CASSLRPPDTQYF.

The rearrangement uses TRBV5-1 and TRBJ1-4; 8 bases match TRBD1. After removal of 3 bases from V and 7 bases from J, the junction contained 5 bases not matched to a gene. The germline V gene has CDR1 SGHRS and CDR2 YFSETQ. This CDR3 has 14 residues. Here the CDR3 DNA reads TGCGCCAGCAGCTCGACAGGGGTTAGTGAAAAACTGTTTTTT. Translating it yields CASSSTGVSEKLFF.

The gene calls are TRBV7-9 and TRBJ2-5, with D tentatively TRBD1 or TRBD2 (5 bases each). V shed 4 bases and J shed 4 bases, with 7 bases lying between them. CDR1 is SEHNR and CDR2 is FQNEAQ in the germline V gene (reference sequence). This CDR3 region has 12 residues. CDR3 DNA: TGTGCCAGCAGCTGGGGGACAGAGACCCAGTACTTC. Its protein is CASSWGTETQYF. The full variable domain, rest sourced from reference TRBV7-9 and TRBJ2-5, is DTGVSQNPRHKITKRGQNVTFRCDPISEHNRLYWYRQTLGQGPEFLTYFQNEAQLEKSRLLSDRFSAERPKGSFSTLEIQRTEQGDSAMYLCASSWGTETQYFGPGTRLLVL.

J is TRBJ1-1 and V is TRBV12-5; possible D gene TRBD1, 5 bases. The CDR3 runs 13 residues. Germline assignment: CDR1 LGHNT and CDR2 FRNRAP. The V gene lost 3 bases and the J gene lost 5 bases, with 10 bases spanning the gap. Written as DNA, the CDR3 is TGTGCTAGTGGTTTTGGGGGGTTGACTGAAGCTTTCTTT. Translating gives CASGFGGLTEAFF. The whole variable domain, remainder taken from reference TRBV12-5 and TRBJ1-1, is DARVTQTPRHKVTEMGQEVTMRCQPILGHNTVFWYRQTMMQGLELLAYFRNRAPLDDSGMPKDRFSAEMPDATLATLKIQPSEPRDSAVYFCASGFGGLTEAFFGQGTRLTVV.